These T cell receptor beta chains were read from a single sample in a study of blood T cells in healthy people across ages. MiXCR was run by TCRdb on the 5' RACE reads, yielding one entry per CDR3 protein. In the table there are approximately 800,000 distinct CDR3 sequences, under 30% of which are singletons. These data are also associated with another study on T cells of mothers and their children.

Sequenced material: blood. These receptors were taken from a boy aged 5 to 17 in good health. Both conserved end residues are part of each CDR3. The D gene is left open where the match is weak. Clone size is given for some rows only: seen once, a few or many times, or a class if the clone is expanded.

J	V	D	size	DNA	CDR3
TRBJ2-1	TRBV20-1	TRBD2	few	TGCAGTGCTAGAGGGTCCCGGGGGGTATACAATGAGCAGTTCTTC	CSARGSRGVYNEQFF
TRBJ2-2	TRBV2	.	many	TGCGCCAGCAGCGAGGGGAACACCGGGGAGCTGTTTTTT	CASSEGNTGELFF
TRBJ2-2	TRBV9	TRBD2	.	TGCGCCAGCAGCGTAGAAGCGGGGGGGCTCACCGGGGAGCTGTTTTTT	CASSVEAGGLTGELFF
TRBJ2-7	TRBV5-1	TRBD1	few	TGCGCCAGCAGCCCGGGACAGGGAAGGTTTTACGAGCAGTACTTC	CASSPGQGRFYEQYF
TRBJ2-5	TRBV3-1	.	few	TGTGCCAGCAGCCAAGATCGGCGGCGCCGGACCCAGTACTTC	CASSQDRRRRTQYF
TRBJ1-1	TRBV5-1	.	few	TGCGCCAGCAGTCCCCCCTCGACGCGCCCTGAAGCTTTCTTT	CASSPPSTRPEAFF
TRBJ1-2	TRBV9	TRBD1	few	TGTGCCAGCAGCGTAGAAGAAGGGGGCGTTGGCTACACCTTC	CASSVEEGGVGYTF
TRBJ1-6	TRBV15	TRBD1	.	TGTGCCACGGGACAGGCTTATTCACCCCTCCACTTT	CATGQAYSPLHF
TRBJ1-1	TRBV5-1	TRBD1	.	TGCGCCAGCAGCTTGGCCCAGGGGGCTTCGAACACTGAAGCTTTCTTT	CASSLAQGASNTEAFF
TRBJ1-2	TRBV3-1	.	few	TGTGCCAGCAGCTCGCCGGGCAGGGGACTGTATGGCTACACCTTC	CASSSPGRGLYGYTF
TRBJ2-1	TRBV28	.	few	TGTGCCAGCAGTCCACCTAGTAATAGCGATGAGCAGTTCTTC	CASSPPSNSDEQFF
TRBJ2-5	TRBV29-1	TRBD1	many	TGCAGCGACAGGGGCCAAGAGACCCAGTACTTC	CSDRGQETQYF
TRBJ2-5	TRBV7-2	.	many	TGTGCCAGCAGCCGCCGGAGGGAAGAGACCCAGTACTTC	CASSRRREETQYF
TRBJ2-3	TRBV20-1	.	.	TGCAGTGCTAGACCCTCGGGGAGAGATACGCAGTATTTT	CSARPSGRDTQYF
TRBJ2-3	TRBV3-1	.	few	TGTGCCAGCAGCCAAGAAATCTCGCTTAGGGGAGATACGCAGTATTTT	CASSQEISLRGDTQYF
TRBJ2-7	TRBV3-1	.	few	TGTGCCAGCAACCCCCACGGGATAGACTACGAGCAGTACTTC	CASNPHGIDYEQYF
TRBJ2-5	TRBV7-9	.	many	TGTGCCAGCAGCCTACGACTGCAGAAAGAGACCCAGTACTTC	CASSLRLQKETQYF
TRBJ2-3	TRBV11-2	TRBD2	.	TGTGCCAGCAGCTTAGGGACACTAGCGGGGGGCATAACGCAGTATTTT	CASSLGTLAGGITQYF
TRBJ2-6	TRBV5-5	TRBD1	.	TGTGCCAGCAGCCCCCGGACAGGCGGAGGGGCCAACGTCCTGACTTTC	CASSPRTGGGANVLTF
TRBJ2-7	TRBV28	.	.	TGTGCCAGCAGTTTCCCTAGGGCCGAGCAGTACTTC	CASSFPRAEQYF
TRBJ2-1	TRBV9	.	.	TGTGCCAGCAGCGTAGCCCCTTACCCCGGCAATGAGCAGTTCTTC	CASSVAPYPGNEQFF
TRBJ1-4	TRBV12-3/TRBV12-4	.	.	TGTGCCGGCAGTACGGCAACTAATGAAAAACTGTTTTTT	CAGSTATNEKLFF
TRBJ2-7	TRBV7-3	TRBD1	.	TGTGCCAGCAGCTTATTGGGAGGGACAGGGGTCCACGAGCAGTACTTC	CASSLLGGTGVHEQYF
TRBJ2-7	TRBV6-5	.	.	TGTGCCAGCAGACAAGTCTACGAGCAGTACTTC	CASRQVYEQYF
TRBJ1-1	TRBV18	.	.	TGTGCCAGCTCACCACCGGACGAGAAGAACACTGAAGCTTTCTTT	CASSPPDEKNTEAFF
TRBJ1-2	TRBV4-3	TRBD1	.	TGCGCCAGCAGCCAAGGACCAGGGGGAGTGGATGGCTACACCTTC	CASSQGPGGVDGYTF
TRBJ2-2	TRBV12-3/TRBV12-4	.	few	TGTGCCAGCAGTTTTGGGGATGTAGCCGGGGAGCTGTTTTTT	CASSFGDVAGELFF
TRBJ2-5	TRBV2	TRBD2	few	TGTGCCAGCAAGCGGGGGGGAGAGACCCAGTACTTC	CASKRGGETQYF
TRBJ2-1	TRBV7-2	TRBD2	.	TGTGCCAGCAGCTCTAGGCCTAGCGGGGGCCTCCGCTCCTACAATGAGCAGTTCTTC	CASSSRPSGGLRSYNEQFF
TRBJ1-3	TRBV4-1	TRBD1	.	TGCGCCAGCAGCCAAGAGGGGCGACAGGGCTCTGGAAACACCATATATTTT	CASSQEGRQGSGNTIYF
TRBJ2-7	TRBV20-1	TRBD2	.	TGCAGTGCTAGTAATATGGGACTAGCGGGTTACGAGCAGTACTTC	CSASNMGLAGYEQYF
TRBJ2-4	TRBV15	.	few	TGTGCCACCAGCAGAGATTTTAGGCGACGTTCGGCCAAAAACATTCAGTACTTC	CATSRDFRRRSAKNIQYF
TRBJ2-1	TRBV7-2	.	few	TGTGCCGGTCCGGGTGAGCAGTTCTTC	CAGPGEQFF
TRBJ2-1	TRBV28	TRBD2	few	TGTGCCAGCTCCCGAAGCGGGTGGGGGGGACCCGATGAGCAGTTCTTC	CASSRSGWGGPDEQFF
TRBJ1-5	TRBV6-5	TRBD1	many	TGTGCCAGCAGAAACACAGGGGGCAGGAGCAATCAGCCCCAGCATTTT	CASRNTGGRSNQPQHF
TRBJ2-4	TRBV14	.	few	TGTGCCAGCAGCCAAGTCAGGGTTGACATTCAGTACTTC	CASSQVRVDIQYF
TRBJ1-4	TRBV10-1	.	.	TGCGCCAGCAGTGAGTCATCAGGGCCGGGGAGACTGTTTTTT	CASSESSGPGRLFF